This TCR beta chain originates from a study of blood T cell repertoires in COVID-19. Study summary: Donors in the United States, Italy and Spain gave samples during acute or convalescent COVID-19. The analysed material was cDNA or gDNA that came from T cells, B-cell-depleted T cells, or PBMCs.

The ends were cut back, 4 bases at V and 2 bases at J, with 15 bases in the middle. From germline, CDR1 is SGDLS and CDR2 YYNGEE. This CDR3 region has 15 residues. In the authors' methods: Reference gene primer amplification gave nucleated cell count estimates. The method was immunoSEQ multiplex PCR; TCRdb's version includes in-frame clones alone and lacks a portion of them. V, J and clone size reflect that table, while D and trimming were determined from the DNA. The table has roughly 180,000 clones, about 88% seen once. The clonotype comes from a woman in her twenties or thirties with active or convalescent COVID-19. The chain couples TRBV9 to TRBJ1-1; D ambiguous. The sample consisted of peripheral blood. The CDR3 DNA is TGTGCCAGCAGCCCCCGAGGCGGGAGTAACACTGAAGCTTTCTTT. Translated, it gives CASSPRGGSNTEAFF.